This T cell receptor beta chain appears in the sequencing data of a study of T cell responses to AZD1222 COVID-19 vaccine. This table comes from immunoSEQ multiplex PCR, and its TCRdb copy is limited to in-frame clones, with some not included. The repertoire holds roughly 120,000 clones, with approximately 88% as singletons. Trimming shortened V by 2 bases and J by 0 bases, and 15 bases separated the two germline ends. Per the germline V gene, CDR1 is MNHEY and CDR2 is SVGEGT. The CDR3 consists of 17 residues. The sequence derives from an adult who received the AZD1222 COVID-19 vaccine. The chain carries TRBV6-2 or TRBV6-3 and TRBJ2-3; D is undetermined. The source was peripheral blood, collected 28 days after the second AZD1222 dose. The chain's CDR3 is CASSYITLAISTDTQYF. Written as DNA, the CDR3 is TGTGCCAGCAGTTACATCACCTTGGCGATTAGCACAGATACGCAGTATTTT.